The entry below describes one T cell receptor (beta chain). Germline-derived CDR1 and CDR2 are SGHRS and YFSETQ. The ends lost 6 bases at V and 3 bases at J; junction bases unmatched: 7. CDR3 length: 14 amino acids. The sample comes from a study of blood T cells in healthy people across ages. Background on the study: The template switching approach captured approximately one barcoded beta molecule for every two T cells.

Using a J-beta primer mix together with a sample-barcoded 5' primer, a second PCR was run for roughly 6 to 11 cycles. Carrying 12 random nucleotides, a template-switch adaptor labeled each individual cDNA molecule. Each CDR3 protein is one row after TCRdb ran MiXCR on the 5' RACE reads. The sample has 550,000 to 800,000 distinct CDR3 sequences, about a third seen once. V usage is TRBV5-1 and J usage is TRBJ2-5; 8 bases line up with TRBD1. The receptor was isolated from an elderly woman in good health. Source material: blood. The CDR3 sequence is CASNNRGIEETQYF. In DNA, the CDR3 is TGCGCCAGCAATAACAGGGGGATCGAAGAGACCCAGTACTTC. Full variable domain (rest looked up from reference TRBV5-1 and TRBJ2-5): KAGVTQTPRYLIKTRGQQVTLSCSPISGHRSVSWYQQTPGQGLQFLFEYFSETQRNKGNFPGRFSGRQFSNSRSEMNVSTLELGDSALYLCASNNRGIEETQYFGPGTRLLVL.